The 29 T cell receptor beta chains presented below share a single source sample, sequenced in a study of blood T cell repertoires in COVID-19 (dated by TCRdb to 2018 to 2020). The library was generated by the immunoSEQ multiplex PCR assay. TCRdb took over this immuneACCESS table, retaining in-frame rearrangements with V and J assigned. Such tables are incomplete; in checked studies, under half of the missing clones stem from an unresolved V gene, and the remainder is unexplained. The sample table lists about 190,000 clones, approximately 91% of them with a count of one. The ten most abundant clones make up approximately 2.1% of the sample. The sample comprised peripheral blood. Receptor source: a man aged 65 to 79 with active or convalescent COVID-19.

This clone occurred once. This sequence joins TRBV28 and TRBJ2-3; a possible D gene is TRBD1 (5 bases). CDR3 length: 13 residues. Trimming removed 2 bases from V and 14 bases from J, with 17 bases in between. CDR1 and CDR2 (germline): MDHEN, SYDVKM. CDR3 amino acids: CASSLRLGKGPYF. CDR3 sequence (DNA): TGTGCCAGCAGTTTAAGGTTGGGCAAGGGGCCGTATTTT.

The rearrangement links TRBV11-3 to TRBJ2-7; 10 bases match TRBD1. This CDR3 has 13 residues. Germline V CDR1 and CDR2: SGHNT, YENEEA. Trimming at V came to 4 bases and at J to 4 bases, leaving 1 base not matched to a gene. In nucleotides, the CDR3 is TGTGCCAGCAGCTCGGGACAGGGGTACGAGCAGTACTTC. As protein: CASSSGQGYEQYF.

This chain joins TRBV7-2 and TRBJ2-1; 9 bases align to TRBD2. CDR1 is SGHTA and CDR2 is FQGNSA in the germline V gene. Trimming at V came to 2 bases and at J to 1 base, leaving 9 bases not matched to a gene. This CDR3 is 18 amino acids long. Written as DNA, the CDR3 is TGTGCCAGCAGCTTATTGGGTAGCGGGGGCCAATCCTACAATGAGCAGTTCTTC. It yields the protein CASSLLGSGGQSYNEQFF.

The chain links TRBV19 to TRBJ2-5; maybe TRBD1 (5 bases). From germline, CDR1 is LNHDA and CDR2 SQIVND (reference sequence). Trimming stripped 5 bases from V and 5 bases from J, with 12 bases between. The CDR3 has 13 residues. CDR3 amino acids: CASSAQGGETQYF. CDR3 nucleotide sequence: TGTGCCAGTAGTGCGCAGGGTGGGGAGACCCAGTACTTC.

The chain couples TRBV28 to TRBJ1-2; 7 nucleotides agree with TRBD1. Trimming cost V 5 bases and J 5 bases; bases outside gene matches: 2. The germline V gene encodes CDR1 MDHEN and CDR2 SYDVKM. The CDR3 covers 12 residues. The CDR3 DNA reads as TGTGCCAGCAGTGGACAGGAATATGGCTACACCTTC. Amino acids: CASSGQEYGYTF.

The rearrangement joins TRBV29-1 to TRBJ2-7; D is ambiguous. This CDR3 contains 12 residues. CDR1 is SQVTM and CDR2 is ANQGSEA in the germline V gene. V was shortened by 4 bases and J by 3 bases, with 10 bases between the two germline ends. The CDR3 DNA follows: TGCAGCGTTGGCAGGTCCCACTACGAGCAGTACTTC. Protein: CSVGRSHYEQYF.

The chain is built from TRBV24-1 and TRBJ1-1; TRBD1 matches at 7 bases. CDR3 length equals 12 residues. V shed 8 bases and J 3 bases; nucleotides not matched to a gene: 2. Looked up from germline, CDR1 is KGHDR and CDR2 is SFDVKD. CDR3 in amino acids: CATTDRDTEAFF. In nucleotides, the CDR3 is TGTGCCACCACCGACAGGGACACTGAAGCTTTCTTT.

This sequence joins TRBV28 and TRBJ1-4, with 9 bases that match TRBD1. Germline values: CDR1 MDHEN, CDR2 SYDVKM. The CDR3 runs to 14 residues. After removal of 1 base from V and 10 bases from J, the junction contained 4 bases not matched to a gene. CDR3 nucleotide sequence: TGTGCCAGCAGTTTATACAGGGGGCGCGGAAAACTGTTTTTT. Protein product: CASSLYRGRGKLFF.

The chain has TRBV19 and TRBJ1-1; 7 bases fit TRBD1. J gave up 6 bases and V 6 bases, and 10 bases lay outside the gene matches. The germline CDR1 and CDR2 sequences are LNHDA and SQIVND (reference sequence). CDR3 length: 14 amino acids. CDR3 residues: CASRRQGSGSEAFF. The CDR3 DNA reads as TGTGCCAGTAGAAGACAGGGTTCCGGCTCTGAAGCTTTCTTT.

The chain has TRBV9 and TRBJ1-5; a possible D gene is TRBD1 (6 bases). CDR1 and CDR2 from the germline V gene are SGDLS and YYNGEE. The CDR3 sequence is 14 residues long. V lost 0 bases, J lost 4 bases, and 8 bases lay in between. The DNA of the CDR3 is TGTGCCAGCAGCGTAGCAGGGGCTAATCAGCCCCAGCATTTT. This translates into CASSVAGANQPQHF.

The V gene is TRBV7-9, the J gene TRBJ2-1, with D possibly TRBD1 on 5 matching bases. Germline assignment: CDR1 SEHNR and CDR2 FQNEAQ (reference sequence). Trimming left V 2 bases short and J 3 bases short, with 11 bases between. CDR3 length: 15 residues. The CDR3 spells CASSLMIGVYNEQFF. The CDR3 DNA sequence: TGTGCCAGCAGCTTAATGATAGGGGTCTACAATGAGCAGTTCTTC. Full variable domain (rest looked up from reference TRBV7-9 and TRBJ2-1): DTGVSQNPRHKITKRGQNVTFRCDPISEHNRLYWYRQTLGQGPEFLTYFQNEAQLEKSRLLSDRFSAERPKGSFSTLEIQRTEQGDSAMYLCASSLMIGVYNEQFFGPGTRLTVL.

The V call is TRBV6-2 or TRBV6-3, the J call TRBJ2-4; the match to TRBD2 covers 11 bases. Germline trimming cut 4 bases from V and 4 bases from J; bases unmatched to any gene: 6. Germline loops: CDR1 MNHEY, CDR2 SVGEGT. The CDR3 runs to 16 residues. CDR3 amino acids: CASSSLGLAVKNIQYF. The DNA for the CDR3 is TGTGCCAGCAGTTCGCTGGGACTAGCGGTTAAAAACATTCAGTACTTC.

The genes are TRBV27 and TRBJ1-6; 7 nucleotides agree with TRBD1. Germline V lookup: CDR1 MNHEY, CDR2 SMNVEV (reference sequence). The length of the CDR3 is 12 residues. V was pared by 3 bases and J by 14 bases, with 4 bases of the junction left unmatched. The CDR3 DNA is TGTGCCAGCAGTTTGAACAGGGGAGCCCTCCACTTT. It encodes CASSLNRGALHF.

The V call is TRBV29-1, the J call TRBJ2-4; 7 positions match TRBD2. There are 17 residues in the CDR3. The V gene end was trimmed by 0 bases and the J gene end by 5 bases; junction bases not matched to a gene: 13. The V gene's germline CDR1 is SQVTM and CDR2 ANQGSEA. This CDR3 reads CSVEDWGRAGQQNIQYF. In DNA form, the CDR3 reads TGCAGCGTTGAAGATTGGGGAAGAGCGGGGCAGCAAAACATTCAGTACTTC.

Only one count was recorded for this clone. The V call is TRBV6-2 or TRBV6-3, the J call TRBJ2-3; TRBD2 aligns across 7 bases. CDR1 MNHEY and CDR2 SVGEGT come from the germline V gene. This CDR3 contains 17 residues. V gave up 5 bases and J gave up 1 base; unmatched junction bases: 12. CDR3 residues: CASSHERGRGGTDTQYF. The CDR3, as DNA: TGTGCCAGCAGTCACGAGCGGGGCCGTGGAGGCACAGATACGCAGTATTTT.

This rearrangement joins TRBV19 to TRBJ2-6; D is ambiguous. The CDR3 consists of 16 residues. Trimming pared 2 bases from V and 0 bases from J, leaving 8 bases between. Germline CDR1 and CDR2: LNHDA and SQIVND (reference sequence). In DNA, the CDR3 is TGTGCCAGTAGTATAAGGAGACCCTCTGGGGCCAACGTCCTGACTTTC. Translated: CASSIRRPSGANVLTF.

The rearrangement joins TRBV9 to TRBJ2-3; tentative D call: TRBD2 (6 bases). From germline, CDR1 is SGDLS and CDR2 YYNGEE. V lost 4 bases and J 2 bases, leaving 20 bases between the germline ends. This CDR3 comprises 17 residues. The CDR3 DNA sequence: TGTGCCAGCAGCCGCTCTAACACCGGGAGCTCCACAGATACGCAGTATTTT. Protein product: CASSRSNTGSSTDTQYF.

The CDR3 sequence is CASSPGGGSSYEQYF. As DNA, the CDR3 is TGTGCCAGCAGCCCCGGGGGCGGGAGCTCCTACGAGCAGTACTTC. The chain is built from TRBV5-4 and TRBJ2-7, with a tentative D call TRBD2 (7 bases). CDR3 length: 15 residues. Trimming took 4 bases from V and 0 from J, leaving 14 bases between them. In germline, CDR1 is SGHNT, CDR2 YYREEE (reference sequence). Variable domain in full (rest from reference TRBV5-4 and TRBJ2-7): ETGVTQSPTHLIKTRGQQVTLRCSSQSGHNTVSWYQQALGQGPQFIFQYYREEENGRGNFPPRFSGLQFPNYSSELNVNALELDDSALYLCASSPGGGSSYEQYFGPGTRLTVT.

The J gene is TRBJ1-1, the V gene TRBV6-5, with 9 bases fitting TRBD1. Germline V CDR1 and CDR2: MNHEY, SVGAGI. V gave up 6 bases and J gave up 3 bases; unmatched junction bases: 8. The CDR3 is made up of 15 amino acids. CDR3 nucleotides: TGTGCCAGCAGCACGGGACAGGGCTATGACACTGAAGCTTTCTTT. Encoded protein: CASSTGQGYDTEAFF.

On this clone: The same CDR3 can be traced to other DNA sequences in this sample. V and J are TRBV18 and TRBJ1-3; D remains unclear. Trimming took off 1 base at V and 0 bases at J, with 7 bases between the two ends. In germline, CDR1 is KGHSH, CDR2 LQKENI. CDR3 length: 15 residues. The CDR3 DNA follows: TGTGCCAGCTCACCACAGGGAGTCTCTGGAAACACCATATATTTT. Protein product: CASSPQGVSGNTIYF. Combining the CDR3 with reference TRBV18 and TRBJ1-3 gives the whole variable domain NAGVMQNPRHLVRRRGQEARLRCSPMKGHSHVYWYRQLPEEGLKFMVYLQKENIIDESGMPKERFSAEFPKEGPSILRIQQVVRGDSAAYFCASSPQGVSGNTIYFGEGSWLTVV.

This clone has only one observation. The chain carries TRBV5-5 and TRBJ1-5, with 9 bases aligning to TRBD1. This CDR3 spans 17 amino acids. The germline V gene encodes CDR1 SGHKS and CDR2 YYEKEE (reference sequence). V was pared by 3 bases and J by 3 bases, with 10 bases of the junction left unmatched. The CDR3 spells CASSYLPGQGNNQPQHF. CDR3 nucleotide sequence: TGTGCCAGCAGCTATTTACCGGGACAGGGCAACAATCAGCCCCAGCATTTT.

The chain combines TRBV7-8 with TRBJ2-7; D remains ambiguous. The CDR3 covers 15 residues. CDR1 is SGHVS and CDR2 is FQNEAQ in the germline V gene. Trimming stripped 1 base from V and 3 bases from J, with 13 bases between. CDR3 sequence: CASSLEGPGVYEQYF. CDR3 DNA sequence: TGTGCCAGCAGCTTAGAAGGTCCGGGTGTCTACGAGCAGTACTTC.

The rearrangement links TRBV14 to TRBJ1-6; TRBD1 aligns across 7 bases. Germline V gene lookup returns CDR1 SGHDN and CDR2 FVKESK. V lost 2 bases to trimming and J lost 0 bases; unmatched junction nucleotides: 10. This CDR3 is built from 19 residues. The CDR3 region has the DNA TGTGCCAGCAGCCAAAGGCCACCGGGACAGAGCTCCTATAATTCACCCCTCCACTTT. Amino acids: CASSQRPPGQSSYNSPLHF.

The chain joins TRBV25-1 to TRBJ2-1, with 7 bases aligning to TRBD2. The CDR3 runs to 16 residues. V lost 3 bases and J lost 4; bases outside the gene matches: 9. Germline V CDR1 and CDR2: MGHDK, SYGVNS. The CDR3 region has the DNA TGTGCCAGCAGTGAGGGCCTGAGCGGGGTATACAATGAGCAGTTCTTC. This codes for CASSEGLSGVYNEQFF.

The rearrangement links TRBV9 to TRBJ2-7; 10 bases fit TRBD2. The CDR3 spans 15 residues. Per germline, CDR1 SGDLS and CDR2 YYNGEE. V was clipped by 4 bases and J by 6 bases; unmatched bases: 10. The CDR3 here is CASSPRTGTSAEQYF. Written as DNA, the CDR3 is TGTGCCAGCAGCCCTCGTACCGGGACTAGCGCCGAGCAGTACTTC.

The gene calls are TRBV24-1 and TRBJ1-2, with D uncertain. Trimming shortened V by 4 bases and J by 8 bases, and 13 bases separated the two germline ends. Germline V gene lookup returns CDR1 KGHDR and CDR2 SFDVKD. This CDR3 comprises 13 residues. CDR3 coding DNA: TGTGCCACCAGTGAACCAGCGCAGAAGGGCTACACCTTC. Its translation: CATSEPAQKGYTF.

The rearrangement joins TRBV4-3 to TRBJ2-1, with 11 bases identical to TRBD1. The CDR3 contains 15 residues. Germline V gene data show CDR1 as LGHNA and CDR2 as YSLEER. J was trimmed by 9 bases and V by 4 bases; bases with no gene match: 8. CDR3 sequence reads: CASSPGTGGLGEQFF. CDR3 nucleotide sequence: TGCGCCAGCAGCCCAGGGACAGGGGGTCTAGGTGAGCAGTTCTTC.

V gene TRBV7-9 combines with J gene TRBJ2-5; TRBD1 aligns across 11 bases. The CDR3 has 16 amino acids. V gave up 6 bases and J gave up 6 bases; unmatched junction bases: 12. Germline CDR1 SEHNR, CDR2 FQNEAQ (reference sequence). The CDR3 spells CASSEFAGQGVKTQYF. DNA of the CDR3: TGTGCCAGCAGTGAATTTGCGGGACAGGGGGTGAAGACCCAGTACTTC. The full variable domain, with the rest looked up from reference TRBV7-9 and TRBJ2-5, is DTGVSQNPRHKITKRGQNVTFRCDPISEHNRLYWYRQTLGQGPEFLTYFQNEAQLEKSRLLSDRFSAERPKGSFSTLEIQRTEQGDSAMYLCASSEFAGQGVKTQYFGPGTRLLVL.

The sample holds one count of this clone. V and J are TRBV5-6 and TRBJ2-3; the D gene is possibly TRBD2 (7 bases). Germline V gene data show CDR1 as SGHDT and CDR2 as YYEEEE. The V end was cut by 7 bases, the J end by 0 bases, with 9 bases between. This CDR3 region has 13 residues. The CDR3: CASGGASTDTQYF. CDR3 DNA sequence: TGTGCCAGCGGGGGGGCTAGCACAGATACGCAGTATTTT. Combining the CDR3 with reference TRBV5-6 and TRBJ2-3 gives the whole variable domain DAGVTQSPTHLIKTRGQQVTLRCSPKSGHDTVSWYQQALGQGPQFIFQYYEEEERQRGNFPDRFSGHQFPNYSSELNVNALLLGDSALYLCASGGASTDTQYFGPGTRLTVL.